This TCR beta chain was recovered during a study of human T cells and chemical hapten exposure. Study details: Among samples, TCR yields varied mainly because of small differences in pooled library volume.

The study's library attached unique molecular identifiers to single cDNA molecules. Per the authors' pipeline: Per-sample TCR counts ranged from about 20,000 to 700,000, median about 98,000. MiXCR was run by TCRdb on the RACE reads, yielding one entry per CDR3 protein. Here the V and J calls rest on TCRdb's processing, not on the authors' analysis. The top ten clones hold approximately 1.5% of a sample with tens of thousands of distinct CDR3 sequences, over 8.5% of them seen once. In its sample, this clonotype was seen a few times. This sample's time point: healthy volunteer bleed at 6 weeks. Total RNA came from unfractionated whole blood. In germline, CDR1 is LGHNA, CDR2 YSLEER. The CDR3 contains 16 residues. Trimming removed 0 bases at V and 0 bases at J, with 6 bases between.

This sequence joins TRBV4-3 and TRBJ2-6; D gene uncertain. The sequenced sample consisted of whole blood. The sequence derives from a male donor in good health. Some clones in this sample may be carry-over from other donors' samples. CDR3 in DNA: TGCGCCAGCAGCCAAGATACCGGCTCTGGGGCCAACGTCCTGACTTTC. Protein sequence: CASSQDTGSGANVLTF.